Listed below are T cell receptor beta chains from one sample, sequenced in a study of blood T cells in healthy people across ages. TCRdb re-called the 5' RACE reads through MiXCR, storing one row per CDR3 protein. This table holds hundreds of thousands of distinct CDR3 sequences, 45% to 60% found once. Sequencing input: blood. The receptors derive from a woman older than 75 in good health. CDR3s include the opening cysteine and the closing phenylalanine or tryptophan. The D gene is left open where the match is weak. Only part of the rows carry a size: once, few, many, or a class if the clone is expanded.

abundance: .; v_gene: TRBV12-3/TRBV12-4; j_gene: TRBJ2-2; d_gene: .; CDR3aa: CASSPRGTGELFF; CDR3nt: TGTGCCAGCAGTCCGAGGGGCACCGGGGAGCTGTTTTTT
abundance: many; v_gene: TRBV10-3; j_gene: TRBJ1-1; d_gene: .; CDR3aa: CAIRVQGNTEAFF; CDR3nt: TGTGCCATCAGGGTACAGGGGAACACTGAAGCTTTCTTT
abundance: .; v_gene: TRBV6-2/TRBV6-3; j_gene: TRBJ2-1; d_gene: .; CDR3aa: CASTQTPDNEQFF; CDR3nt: TGTGCCAGCACTCAAACTCCGGACAATGAGCAGTTCTTC
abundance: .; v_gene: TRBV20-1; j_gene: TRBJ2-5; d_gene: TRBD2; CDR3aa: CSARPFGEGKETQYF; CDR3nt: TGCAGTGCCCGGCCCTTTGGGGAGGGGAAAGAGACCCAGTACTTC
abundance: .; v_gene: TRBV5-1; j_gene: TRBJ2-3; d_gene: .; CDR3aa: CASSLAVWGSPSTDTQYF; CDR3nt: TGCGCCAGCAGCTTGGCCGTTTGGGGGAGCCCTTCCACAGATACGCAGTATTTT
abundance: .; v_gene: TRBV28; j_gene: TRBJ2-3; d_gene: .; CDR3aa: CASSPDSGSTDTQYF; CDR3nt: TGTGCCAGCAGTCCCGACTCAGGAAGCACAGATACGCAGTATTTT
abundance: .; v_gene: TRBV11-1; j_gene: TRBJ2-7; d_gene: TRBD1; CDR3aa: CASSLNRTGSSYEQYF; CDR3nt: TGTGCCAGCAGCTTGAACAGGACAGGGTCTTCGTACGAGCAGTACTTC
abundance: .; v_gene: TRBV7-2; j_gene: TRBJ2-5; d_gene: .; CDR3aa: CASSLERKTGRTQYF; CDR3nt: TGTGCCAGCAGCTTAGAACGTAAAACCGGGAGAACCCAGTACTTC
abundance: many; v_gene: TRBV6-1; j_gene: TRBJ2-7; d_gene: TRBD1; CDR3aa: CASRATGVPSYEQYF; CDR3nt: TGTGCCAGCAGAGCCACAGGGGTTCCTTCCTACGAGCAGTACTTC
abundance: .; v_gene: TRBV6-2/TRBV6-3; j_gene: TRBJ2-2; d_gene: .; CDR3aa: CASGQGTGELFF; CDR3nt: TGTGCCAGCGGCCAGGGGACCGGGGAGCTGTTTTTT
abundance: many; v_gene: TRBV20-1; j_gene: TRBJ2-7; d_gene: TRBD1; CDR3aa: CSARDLGQGVGYEQYF; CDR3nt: TGCAGTGCTAGAGATCTAGGACAGGGGGTTGGTTACGAGCAGTACTTC
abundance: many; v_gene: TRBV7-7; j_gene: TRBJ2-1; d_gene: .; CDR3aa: CASSLEGGTSSEQFF; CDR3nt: TGTGCTAGCAGCTTAGAGGGAGGAACTAGCAGTGAGCAGTTCTTC
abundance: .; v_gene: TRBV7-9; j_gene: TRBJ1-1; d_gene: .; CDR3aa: CASSPKTVMNTEAFF; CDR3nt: TGTGCCAGCAGCCCCAAGACAGTGATGAACACTGAAGCTTTCTTT
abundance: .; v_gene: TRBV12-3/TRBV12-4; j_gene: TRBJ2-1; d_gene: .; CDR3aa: CASRLGGGSYNEQFF; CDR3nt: TGTGCCAGCAGACTAGGGGGGGGTTCATACAATGAGCAGTTCTTC
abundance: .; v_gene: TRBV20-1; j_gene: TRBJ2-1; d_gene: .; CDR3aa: CSALNTERQQFF; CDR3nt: TGCAGTGCTTTAAATACCGAACGTCAGCAGTTCTTC
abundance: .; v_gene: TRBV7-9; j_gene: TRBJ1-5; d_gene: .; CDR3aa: CASSLSGVDQPQHF; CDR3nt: TGTGCCAGCAGCTTATCAGGGGTTGATCAGCCCCAGCATTTT
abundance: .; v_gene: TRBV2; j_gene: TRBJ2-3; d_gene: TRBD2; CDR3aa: CASGTSGRLDTQYF; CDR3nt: TGTGCCAGCGGGACTAGCGGGAGATTAGATACGCAGTATTTT
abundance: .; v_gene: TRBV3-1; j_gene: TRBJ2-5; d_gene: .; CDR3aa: CACSQDVTTMQPNEQYF; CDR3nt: TGTGCCTGCAGCCAAGATGTCACCACCATGCAACCCAATGAGCAGTACTTC
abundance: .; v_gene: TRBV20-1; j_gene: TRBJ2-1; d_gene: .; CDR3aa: CSASRPRGQLNEQFF; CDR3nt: TGCAGTGCTAGTCGACCCAGGGGCCAACTCAATGAGCAGTTCTTC
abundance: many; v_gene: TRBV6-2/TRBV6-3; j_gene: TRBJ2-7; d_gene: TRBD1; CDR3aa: CASSRYRGDTNEQYF; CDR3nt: TGTGCCAGCAGTCGCTACAGGGGCGACACTAACGAGCAGTACTTC
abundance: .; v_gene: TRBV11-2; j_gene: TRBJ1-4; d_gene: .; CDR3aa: CASSLSESGAGKLFF; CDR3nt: TGTGCCAGCAGCTTATCTGAGTCGGGGGCGGGAAAACTGTTTTTT
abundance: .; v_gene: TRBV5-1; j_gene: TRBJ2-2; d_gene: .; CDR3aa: CASKESVNTGELFF; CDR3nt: TGCGCCAGCAAGGAATCAGTGAACACCGGGGAGCTGTTTTTT
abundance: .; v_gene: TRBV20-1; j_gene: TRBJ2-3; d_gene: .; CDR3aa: CGASSERTDTQYF; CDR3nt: TGCGGTGCTAGTTCGGAGAGGACAGATACGCAGTATTTT
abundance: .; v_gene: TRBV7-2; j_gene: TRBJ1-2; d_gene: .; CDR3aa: CASSLTPSGGYTF; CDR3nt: TGTGCCAGCAGCTTAACCCCGAGCGGGGGCTACACCTTC
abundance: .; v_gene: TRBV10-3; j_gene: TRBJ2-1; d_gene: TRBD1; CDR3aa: CAIMGTDYNEQFF; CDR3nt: TGTGCCATCATGGGGACAGACTACAATGAGCAGTTCTTC
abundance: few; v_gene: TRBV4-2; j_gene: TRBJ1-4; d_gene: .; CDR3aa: CASSQDRQLEKLFF; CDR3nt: TGTGCCAGCAGCCAAGATCGACAGCTTGAAAAACTGTTTTTT